The TCR beta chain described here comes from a study of shared clonotypes between healthy human individuals. Turning to the study itself: Each donor contributed plates that comprised three CD4 naive, three CD4 memory, two CD8 naive and one CD8 memory. Findings and limits, study-wide: Relative to their counterparts shared across all four donors, non-shared clonotypes exhibited diminished generation probabilities. Among several donors, about 5% of naive CD4 clonotypes were found in common.

Comment on this clone: The target antigen is unknown. The identical CDR3 is also encoded by other nucleotide sequences in the sample.

This table comes from immunoSEQ multiplex PCR, and its TCRdb copy is limited to in-frame clones, with some not included. The sample includes millions of clones, roughly 95% of them seen just once. From CD4+ cells came CD45RA+ naive and CD45RA-negative memory subsets. V shed 0 bases and J 3 bases; nucleotides not matched to a gene: 1. Germline V CDR1 and CDR2: SGHTA, FQGNSA. This CDR3 spans 14 amino acids. This sequence originates from a young man in good health. Sequenced: naive CD4+ T cells sorted from blood. As for subset: CD45RA+ positively selected. The V call is TRBV7-2, the J call TRBJ1-2; 7 bases match TRBD1. The DNA for the CDR3 is TGTGCCAGCAGCTTAGCCGGGACAGACTATGGCTACACCTTC. Translation: CASSLAGTDYGYTF.